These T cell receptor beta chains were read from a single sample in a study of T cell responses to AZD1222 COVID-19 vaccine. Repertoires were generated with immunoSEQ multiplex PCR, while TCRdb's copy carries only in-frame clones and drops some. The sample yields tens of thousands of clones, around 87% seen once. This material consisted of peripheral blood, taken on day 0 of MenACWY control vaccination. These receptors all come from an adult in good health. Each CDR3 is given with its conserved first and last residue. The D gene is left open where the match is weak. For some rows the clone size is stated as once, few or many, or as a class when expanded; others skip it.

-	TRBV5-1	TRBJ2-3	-	CASSLGRSPDTQYF	TGCGCCAGCAGCTTGGGGAGAAGCCCAGATACGCAGTATTTT
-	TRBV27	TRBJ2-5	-	CASSLSAGQETQYF	TGTGCCAGCAGTTTATCCGCCGGTCAAGAGACCCAGTACTTC
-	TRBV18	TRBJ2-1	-	CASSPRATQDNEQFF	TGTGCCAGCTCACCACGTGCTACTCAGGACAATGAGCAGTTCTTC
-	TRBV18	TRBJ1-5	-	CASSPTGGGQYQPQHF	TGTGCCAGCTCCCCCACTGGGGGTGGGCAATATCAGCCCCAGCATTTT
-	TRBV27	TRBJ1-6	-	CASSLSGTGNSPLHF	TGTGCCAGCAGTTTATCCGGGACGGGAAATTCACCCCTCCACTTT
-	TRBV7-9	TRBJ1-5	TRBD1	CASSTGQGNPQPQHF	TGTGCCAGCAGCACAGGACAGGGGAACCCTCAGCCCCAGCATTTT
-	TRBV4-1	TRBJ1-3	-	CASSQEGRANTIYF	TGCGCCAGCAGCCAAGAGGGCAGGGCAAACACCATATATTTT
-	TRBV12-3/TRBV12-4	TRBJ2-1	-	CASSRLGEQFF	TGTGCCAGCAGTCGACTGGGAGAGCAGTTCTTC
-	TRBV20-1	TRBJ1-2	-	CSGGGYDGYTF	TGCAGTGGAGGGGGGTATGATGGCTACACCTTC
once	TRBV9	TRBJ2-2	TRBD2	CASSRASGLLPTGELFF	TGTGCCAGCAGCAGAGCTAGCGGGCTCCTCCCAACCGGGGAGCTGTTTTTT
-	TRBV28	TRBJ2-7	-	CASSFEPYEQYF	TGTGCCAGCAGTTTCGAGCCCTACGAGCAGTACTTC
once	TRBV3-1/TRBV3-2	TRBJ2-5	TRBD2	CASSPLAGGTRETQYF	TGTGCCAGCAGCCCGCTAGCGGGAGGGACCCGAGAGACCCAGTACTTC
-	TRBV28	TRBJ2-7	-	CASRGDGAYEQYF	TGTGCCAGCAGGGGGGACGGAGCCTACGAGCAGTACTTC
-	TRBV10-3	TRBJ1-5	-	CAISEAQGNQPQHF	TGTGCCATCAGTGAGGCACAGGGCAATCAGCCCCAGCATTTT
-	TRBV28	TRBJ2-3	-	CASTNGTIHVTDTQYF	TGTGCCAGCACCAACGGGACCATCCACGTCACAGATACGCAGTATTTT
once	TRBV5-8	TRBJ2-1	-	CASIPRGSNEQFF	TGTGCCAGCATCCCGCGGGGCTCAAATGAGCAGTTCTTC
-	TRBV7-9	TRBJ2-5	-	CASSLGQRKLEETQYF	TGTGCCAGCAGCTTAGGTCAACGGAAGTTAGAAGAGACCCAGTACTTC
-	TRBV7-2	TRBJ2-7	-	CASSLGGQALYEQYF	TGTGCCAGCAGCTTAGGTGGACAAGCGCTCTACGAGCAGTACTTC
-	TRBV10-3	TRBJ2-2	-	CAISDQGIRAGELFF	TGTGCCATCAGTGACCAGGGAATCAGGGCCGGGGAGCTGTTTTTT
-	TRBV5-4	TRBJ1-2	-	CASSSWDGPYGYTF	TGTGCCAGCAGCTCTTGGGACGGCCCCTATGGCTACACCTTC
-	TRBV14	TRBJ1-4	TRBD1	CASSQGKTGQGSIPHEKLFF	TGTGCCAGCAGCCAAGGCAAGACGGGACAGGGGTCAATACCCCATGAAAAACTGTTTTTT
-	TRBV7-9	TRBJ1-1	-	CASSLFNGRGAEAFF	TGTGCCAGCAGCTTGTTTAACGGCAGAGGCGCTGAAGCTTTCTTT
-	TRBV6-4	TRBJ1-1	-	CASSPKDSLEAFF	TGTGCCAGCAGTCCAAAGGACAGTCTTGAAGCTTTCTTT
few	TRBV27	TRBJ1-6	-	CASSSLGESHNSPLHF	TGTGCCAGCAGCTCCCTGGGGGAGTCCCATAATTCACCCCTCCACTTT
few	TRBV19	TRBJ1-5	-	CASSIRGAGSNQPQHF	TGTGCCAGTAGTATTCGGGGGGCAGGGAGCAATCAGCCCCAGCATTTT
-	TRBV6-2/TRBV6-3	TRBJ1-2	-	CASSENGPYGYTF	TGTGCCAGCAGTGAGAACGGACCCTATGGCTACACCTTC
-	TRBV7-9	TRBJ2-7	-	CASSLSGDPYEQYF	TGTGCCAGCAGCTTATCAGGGGACCCCTACGAGCAGTACTTC